These 8 T cell receptor beta chains originate from one sample sequenced in a study of cytomegalovirus exposure and HLA in healthy donors. Profiling relied on immunoSEQ multiplex PCR, and the TCRdb table lists in-frame clones only, not all of them. The profile shows some 180,000 clones, roughly 81% of them singletons. Sample: PBMCs. Receptor source: a woman younger than 45 in good health and CMV-seronegative.

The CDR3 coding sequence is TGTGCCAGCAGTTTACAGCGGGGCACAAGCTCCTACAATGAGCAGTTCTTC. Residues: CASSLQRGTSSYNEQFF. The V and J genes are TRBV27 and TRBJ2-1; 7 bases fit TRBD2. The CDR3 runs 17 residues. The germline V gene has CDR1 MNHEY and CDR2 SMNVEV (reference sequence). Unmatched junction bases numbered 7, after V lost 2 bases and J lost 0 bases.

The chain carries TRBV6-5 and TRBJ2-5, with 9 bases fitting TRBD2. This CDR3 is 16 amino acids long. Germline-derived CDR1 and CDR2 are MNHEY and SVGAGI. V lost 0 bases to trimming and J lost 0 bases; unmatched junction nucleotides: 2. The CDR3 protein is CASSYSSGGYQETQYF. The CDR3 nucleotides are TGTGCCAGCAGTTACTCCAGCGGGGGGTACCAAGAGACCCAGTACTTC.

J is TRBJ2-7 and V is TRBV6-6; 8 bases agree with TRBD1. The CDR3 length is 16 residues. Germline CDR1 reads MNHNY; CDR2 reads SVGAGI (reference sequence). Trimming at V came to 0 bases and at J to 5 bases, leaving 9 bases not matched to a gene. CDR3: CASSYSRTGWFHEQYF. The CDR3 bases are TGTGCCAGCAGTTACTCCCGGACAGGGTGGTTCCACGAGCAGTACTTC.

This chain joins TRBV5-4 and TRBJ1-5, with TRBD1 identical over 7 bases. The CDR3 has 14 amino acids. Unmatched junction bases numbered 2, after V lost 0 bases and J lost 5 bases. Germline CDR1 SGHNT, CDR2 YYREEE (reference sequence). The CDR3 sequence is CASSLGQGDQPQHF. The CDR3 bases are TGTGCCAGCAGCTTGGGGCAGGGGGATCAGCCCCAGCATTTT.

This chain links TRBV2 with TRBJ1-2, with TRBD1 identical over 7 bases. CDR3 length: 15 residues. Germline trimming cut 2 bases from V and 4 bases from J; bases unmatched to any gene: 7. The V gene's germline CDR1 is SNHLY and CDR2 FYNNEI. CDR3 nucleotides: TGTGCCAGCAGTGAATCGGCAGGGGGGACCTATGGCTACACCTTC. This codes for CASSESAGGTYGYTF.

This clone is a singleton in its sample. V gene TRBV6-5 combines with J gene TRBJ2-5; D is perhaps TRBD1 (6 bases). Trimming took off 2 bases at V and 4 bases at J, with 17 bases between the two ends. Germline V lookup: CDR1 MNHEY, CDR2 SVGAGI. This CDR3 contains 16 residues. CDR3: CASSYRPGDGGETQYF. The CDR3 DNA reads TGTGCCAGCAGTTACCGGCCAGGGGATGGGGGAGAGACCCAGTACTTC.

V is TRBV4-2 and J is TRBJ1-1; D is unclear. CDR3 length: 15 amino acids. Trimming left V 3 bases short and J 2 bases short, with 13 bases between. Germline V lookup: CDR1 LGHNA, CDR2 YNFKEQ. The CDR3 region has the DNA TGTGCCAGCAGCCAGCTGGGCGGAGGAAACACTGAAGCTTTCTTT. Amino acids: CASSQLGGGNTEAFF.

The J gene is TRBJ2-2, the V gene TRBV29-1; 8 nucleotides line up with TRBD2. Losses at the gene ends were 4 bases for V and 6 bases for J; bases not matched to a gene: 7. CDR1 and CDR2 from the germline V gene are SQVTM and ANQGSEA. There are 14 residues in the CDR3. Written as DNA, the CDR3 is TGCAGCGTTGGGCGGGGGGCAAAGGCCGGGGAGCTGTTTTTT. Translating it yields CSVGRGAKAGELFF.